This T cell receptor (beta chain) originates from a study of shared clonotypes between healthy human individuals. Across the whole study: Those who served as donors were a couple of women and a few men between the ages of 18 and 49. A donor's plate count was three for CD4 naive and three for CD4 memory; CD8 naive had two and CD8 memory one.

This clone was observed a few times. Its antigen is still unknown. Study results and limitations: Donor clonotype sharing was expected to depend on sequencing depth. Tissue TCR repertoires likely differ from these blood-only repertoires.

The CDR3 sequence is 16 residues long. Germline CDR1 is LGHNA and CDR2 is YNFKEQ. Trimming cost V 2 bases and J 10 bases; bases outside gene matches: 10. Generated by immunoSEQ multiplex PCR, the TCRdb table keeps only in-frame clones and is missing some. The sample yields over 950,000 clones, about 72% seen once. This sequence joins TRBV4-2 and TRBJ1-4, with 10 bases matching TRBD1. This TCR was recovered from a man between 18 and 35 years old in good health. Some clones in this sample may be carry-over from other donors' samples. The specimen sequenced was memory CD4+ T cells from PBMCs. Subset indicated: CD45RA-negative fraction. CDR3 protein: CASSQLGTGEFGKLFF. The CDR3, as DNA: TGTGCCAGCAGCCAACTAGGGACAGGGGAATTTGGAAAACTGTTTTTT.